A single sample is the source of the 26 T cell receptor beta chains below, sequenced in a study of technical replicates of blood from a few donors. Assay: immunoSEQ multiplex PCR; the TCRdb copy retains only in-frame clones and omits some. The sample yields 68,000 or so clones, about 97% seen once. The sequenced material came from T cells isolated from PBMCs. These receptor sequences come from a human donor in good health.

The chain has TRBV30 and TRBJ2-7, with D possibly being TRBD2 (7 bases). Trimming cost V 1 base and J 5 bases, with 15 bases left between them. Germline CDR1 is GTSNPN and CDR2 is SVGIG (reference sequence). This CDR3 has 14 residues. CDR3: CAWSAGGGAHEQYF. CDR3 coding DNA: TGTGCCTGGAGTGCTGGGGGGGGCGCTCACGAGCAGTACTTC.

The rearrangement links TRBV27 to TRBJ2-1; a weak D match, TRBD2 (5 bases). CDR1 and CDR2 (germline): MNHEY, SMNVEV (reference sequence). Trimming removed 3 bases at V and 5 bases at J, with 11 bases between. The CDR3 contains 14 residues. The CDR3 region is CASSFRGFNNEQFF. The DNA of the CDR3 is TGTGCCAGCAGTTTTCGCGGGTTTAACAATGAGCAGTTCTTC.

The CDR3 sequence is CAISSTGVNTEAFF. As DNA, the CDR3 is TGTGCCATCAGTTCGACGGGGGTGAACACTGAAGCTTTCTTT. This rearrangement joins TRBV10-3 to TRBJ1-1; the D gene is possibly TRBD1 (5 bases). Trimming removed 5 bases at V and 0 bases at J, with 10 bases between. The CDR3 loop spans 14 amino acids. Germline V lookup: CDR1 ENHRY, CDR2 SYGVKD.

The chain is built from TRBV27 and TRBJ2-7; 7 bases match TRBD1. CDR1 MNHEY and CDR2 SMNVEV come from the germline V gene (reference sequence). The V segment lost 6 bases and the J segment 7 bases; nucleotides outside the gene matches: 12. This CDR3 contains 14 residues. The CDR3 DNA reads as TGTGCCAGCAGCCTCGCCGGACAGGCCGTGGAGCAGTACTTC. This sequence encodes CASSLAGQAVEQYF.

The genes are TRBV10-3 and TRBJ2-1; 10 bases line up with TRBD2. The V and J ends lost 3 bases and 8 bases, in that order; junction bases with no gene match: 10. Per germline, CDR1 ENHRY and CDR2 SYGVKD. The CDR3 is 16 residues long. Here the CDR3 reads CAISESSGREGYEQFF. In DNA form, the CDR3 reads TGTGCCATCAGTGAATCGAGCGGGAGGGAGGGTTATGAGCAGTTCTTC.

V is TRBV5-1 and J is TRBJ1-1; 7 nucleotides agree with TRBD1. The CDR3 sequence is 14 residues long. Germline V gene sequence: CDR1 SGHRS, CDR2 YFSETQ. With 2 bases clipped from V and 5 bases from J, the junction kept 6 bases outside the gene matches. The CDR3 reads CASSFVQGITEAFF. In DNA form, the CDR3 reads TGCGCCAGCAGCTTCGTACAGGGGATAACTGAAGCTTTCTTT.

This clone showed up just once. The J gene is TRBJ1-5, the V gene TRBV7-2; TRBD1 matches at 7 bases. The CDR3 runs 12 residues. Germline values: CDR1 SGHTA, CDR2 FQGNSA. With V trimmed by 9 bases and J by 8 bases, 7 bases remained unmatched. The CDR3 nucleotides read TGTGCCAGTGGGGACAGAACGGAGCCCCAGCATTTT. This gives the protein CASGDRTEPQHF.

The chain links TRBV7-7 to TRBJ2-2; 9 bases agree with TRBD2. The germline V gene encodes CDR1 SSHAT and CDR2 FNYEAQ (reference sequence). J gave up 7 bases and V 5 bases, and 17 bases lay outside the gene matches. This CDR3 is built from 18 residues. The DNA of the CDR3 is TGTGCCAGCAGCCACACTAGGATTAGCGGGAGTAAGGACGGGGAGCTGTTTTTT. Translating it yields CASSHTRISGSKDGELFF.

In this sample, this clone turned up once. The chain links TRBV11-2 to TRBJ2-5, with D unresolved. This CDR3 has 15 residues. Germline V gives CDR1 SGHAT, CDR2 FQNNGV. Trimming took 3 bases from V and 1 from J, leaving 12 bases between them. CDR3 region: CASSFGRSSQETQYF. CDR3 bases: TGTGCCAGCAGCTTCGGCAGGTCTTCCCAAGAGACCCAGTACTTC.

V and J are TRBV7-9 and TRBJ2-2; 12 bases are shared with TRBD2. Looked up from germline, CDR1 is SEHNR and CDR2 is FQNEAQ (reference sequence). The CDR3 totals 16 residues. V lost 5 bases, J lost 4 bases, and 5 bases stayed unmatched. The CDR3 protein is CASSEGLAGPTGELFF. DNA of the CDR3: TGTGCCAGCAGCGAGGGACTAGCGGGTCCCACCGGGGAGCTGTTTTTT. Full variable domain (missing parts from reference TRBV7-9 and TRBJ2-2): DTGVSQNPRHKITKRGQNVTFRCDPISEHNRLYWYRQTLGQGPEFLTYFQNEAQLEKSRLLSDRFSAERPKGSFSTLEIQRTEQGDSAMYLCASSEGLAGPTGELFFGEGSRLTVL.

V usage is TRBV7-3 and J usage is TRBJ2-3; 9 nucleotides match TRBD2. The CDR3 is 16 residues long. Germline assignment: CDR1 SGHTA and CDR2 FQGTGA. The V and J ends lost 4 bases and 0 bases, in that order; junction bases with no gene match: 5. The CDR3 bases are TGTGCCAGCAGCTCTCCTAGCGGGACCAGCACAGATACGCAGTATTTT. Residues: CASSSPSGTSTDTQYF. Complete variable domain (other parts from reference TRBV7-3 and TRBJ2-3): GAGVSQTPSNKVTEKGKYVELRCDPISGHTALYWYRQSLGQGPEFLIYFQGTGAADDSGLPNDRFFAVRPEGSVSTLKIQRTERGDSAVYLCASSSPSGTSTDTQYFGPGTRLTVL.

J is TRBJ1-4 and V is TRBV27; no reliable D call. Germline assignment: CDR1 MNHEY and CDR2 SMNVEV (reference sequence). V lost 0 bases and J lost 5, with 10 bases in between. The CDR3 is made up of 15 amino acids. This CDR3 reads CASSLSGEINEKLFF. CDR3 coding DNA: TGTGCCAGCAGTTTATCTGGGGAGATCAATGAAAAACTGTTTTTT.

This chain connects TRBV27 to TRBJ2-1, with 10 bases identical to TRBD2. Germline V gives CDR1 MNHEY, CDR2 SMNVEV (reference sequence). The CDR3 is 16 amino acids. The trim removed 6 bases at V and 3 bases at J, leaving 8 bases unmatched. The CDR3 bases are TGTGCCAGCAGCTACCGGACTAGCGGAGGCTACAATGAGCAGTTCTTC. Its protein is CASSYRTSGGYNEQFF.

The rearrangement uses TRBV5-1 and TRBJ2-7, with 7 bases matching TRBD2. The CDR3 loop spans 15 amino acids. J was trimmed by 6 bases and V by 1 base; bases with no gene match: 10. CDR1 is SGHRS and CDR2 is YFSETQ in the germline V gene. CDR3 amino acids: CASSLSWASGSEQYF. The CDR3 nucleotides are TGCGCCAGCAGCTTGTCTTGGGCTAGCGGATCCGAGCAGTACTTC. The full variable domain, its missing parts supplied by reference TRBV5-1 and TRBJ2-7, is KAGVTQTPRYLIKTRGQQVTLSCSPISGHRSVSWYQQTPGQGLQFLFEYFSETQRNKGNFPGRFSGRQFSNSRSEMNVSTLELGDSALYLCASSLSWASGSEQYFGPGTRLTVT.

For this clone: Germline and junction disagree at one end, which may indicate a read error. In DNA, the CDR3 is TGTGCTAGCAGCACAGGGACCACCGGGGAGCTGTTTTTT. Its protein product is CASSTGTTGELFF. The chain uses TRBV7-7 and TRBJ2-2, with D possibly matching TRBD1 (6 bases). The CDR3 extends over 13 amino acids. CDR1 is SSHAT and CDR2 is FNYEAQ in the germline V gene (reference sequence).

This rearrangement joins TRBV11-3 to TRBJ2-5, with 8 positions matching TRBD1. This CDR3 is 15 amino acids long. Germline loops: CDR1 SGHNT, CDR2 YENEEA. The ends lost 5 bases at V and 1 base at J; junction bases unmatched: 6. Here the CDR3 reads CASSQPGQGQETQYF. The CDR3 DNA sequence: TGTGCCAGCAGCCAGCCCGGACAGGGCCAAGAGACCCAGTACTTC.

The chain employs TRBV7-9 and TRBJ2-1; weak D call: TRBD1 (5 bases). Germline assignment: CDR1 SEHNR and CDR2 FQNEAQ (reference sequence). Trimming stripped 5 bases from V and 7 bases from J, with 18 bases between. This CDR3 has 15 amino acids. The CDR3 is CASSPFDSLTNEQFF. CDR3 in DNA: TGTGCCAGCAGCCCGTTTGACAGCTTAACAAATGAGCAGTTCTTC.

This rearrangement joins TRBV10-3 to TRBJ2-7; D is perhaps TRBD2 (5 bases). The CDR3 totals 12 residues. Trimming took 4 bases from V and 5 from J, leaving 9 bases between them. Germline V gene sequence: CDR1 ENHRY, CDR2 SYGVKD. The CDR3 DNA sequence: TGTGCCATCAGTGGAGGGAACAACGAGCAGTACTTC. Protein sequence: CAISGGNNEQYF.

The V and J genes are TRBV25-1 and TRBJ1-6; D possibly corresponds to TRBD1 (5 bases). This CDR3 contains 16 residues. Trimming took 5 bases from V and 14 from J, leaving 25 bases between them. The germline gives CDR1 MGHDK, CDR2 SYGVNS. CDR3 loop: CASSKWSAGDLGALHF. For the CDR3, the DNA is TGTGCCAGCAGTAAGTGGTCGGCAGGCGACCTAGGGGCCCTCCACTTT.

The CDR3 sequence is CASSELPGGYEQYF. CDR3 nucleotide sequence: TGTGCCAGCAGTGAATTACCGGGGGGCTACGAGCAGTACTTC. The chain joins TRBV6-1 to TRBJ2-7; 7 nucleotides agree with TRBD2. This CDR3 contains 14 residues. The J segment lost 3 bases and the V segment lost 2 bases, leaving 4 bases of the junction unmatched. Per the germline V gene, CDR1 is MNHNS and CDR2 is SASEGT.

The rearrangement links TRBV5-4 to TRBJ2-7, with 8 bases aligning to TRBD1. This CDR3 has 14 residues. V lost 0 bases and J lost 2; bases outside the gene matches: 1. Germline lookup yields CDR1 SGHNT and CDR2 YYREEE (reference sequence). Here the CDR3 DNA reads TGTGCCAGCAGCTTGGACAGGGGGGCCTACGAGCAGTACTTC. Its translation is CASSLDRGAYEQYF.

The chain uses TRBV29-1 and TRBJ2-5; weak D call: TRBD2 (5 bases). This CDR3 spans 15 amino acids. V was trimmed by 8 bases and J by 0 bases, leaving 19 bases between them. Germline CDR1 is SQVTM and CDR2 is ANQGSEA. The CDR3 DNA sequence: TGCAGCATCGCCGAAGGACTGACTTACCAAGAGACCCAGTACTTC. This codes for CSIAEGLTYQETQYF.

V is TRBV7-9 and J is TRBJ2-4; D is uncertain. V lost 5 bases and J lost 0, with 14 bases in between. Germline V gene sequence: CDR1 SEHNR, CDR2 FQNEAQ (reference sequence). The CDR3 sequence is 16 residues long. CDR3 residues: CASSPDLGLAKNIQYF. Here the CDR3 DNA reads TGTGCCAGCAGCCCAGATCTAGGATTAGCCAAAAACATTCAGTACTTC.

The rearrangement uses TRBV5-1 and TRBJ2-1; D possibly corresponds to TRBD1 (6 bases). CDR3 length equals 12 residues. Trimming shortened V by 6 bases and J by 9 bases, and 13 bases separated the two germline ends. Germline values: CDR1 SGHRS, CDR2 YFSETQ. This CDR3 reads CASTLTGTEQFF. CDR3 bases: TGCGCCAGCACCTTAACAGGGACTGAGCAGTTCTTC. The complete variable domain, with remaining parts taken from reference TRBV5-1 and TRBJ2-1, reads KAGVTQTPRYLIKTRGQQVTLSCSPISGHRSVSWYQQTPGQGLQFLFEYFSETQRNKGNFPGRFSGRQFSNSRSEMNVSTLELGDSALYLCASTLTGTEQFFGPGTRLTVL.

The chain links TRBV27 to TRBJ2-2, with TRBD1 identical over 11 bases. Trimming at V came to 3 bases and at J to 4 bases, leaving 7 bases not matched to a gene. The CDR3 extends over 17 amino acids. Germline CDR1 MNHEY, CDR2 SMNVEV (reference sequence). The CDR3 sequence is CASSFLTGTGGTGELFF. The CDR3 region has the DNA TGTGCCAGCAGTTTCCTCACCGGGACAGGGGGCACCGGGGAGCTGTTTTTT.

Written as DNA, the CDR3 is TGTGCCAGCAGTTCCCGGTGGGGACAGAACAAGAACTACGAGCAGTACTTC. This encodes CASSSRWGQNKNYEQYF. The chain is built from TRBV28 and TRBJ2-7; 7 nucleotides line up with TRBD1. Germline CDR1 reads MDHEN; CDR2 reads SYDVKM. The CDR3 totals 17 residues. Unmatched junction bases numbered 15, after V lost 4 bases and J lost 3 bases.